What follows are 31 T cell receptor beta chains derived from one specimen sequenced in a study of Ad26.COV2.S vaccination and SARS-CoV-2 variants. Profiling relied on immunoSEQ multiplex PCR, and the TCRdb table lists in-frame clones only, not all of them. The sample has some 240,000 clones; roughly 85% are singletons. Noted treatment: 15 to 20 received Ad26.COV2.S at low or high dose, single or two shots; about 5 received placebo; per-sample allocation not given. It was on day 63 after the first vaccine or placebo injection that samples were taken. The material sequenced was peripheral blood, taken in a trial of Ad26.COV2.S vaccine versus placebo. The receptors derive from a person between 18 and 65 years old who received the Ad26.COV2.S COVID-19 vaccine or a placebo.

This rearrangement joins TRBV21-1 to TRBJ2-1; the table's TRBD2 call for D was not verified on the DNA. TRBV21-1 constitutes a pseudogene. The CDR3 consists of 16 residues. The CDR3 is CASSNGASGRGGEQFF. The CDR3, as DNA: TGTGCCAGCAGCAACGGTGCTAGCGGGAGAGGTGGAGAGCAGTTCTTC.

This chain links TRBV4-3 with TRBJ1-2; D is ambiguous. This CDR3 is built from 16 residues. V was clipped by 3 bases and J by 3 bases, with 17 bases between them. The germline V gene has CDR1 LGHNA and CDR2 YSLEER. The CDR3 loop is CASSHSRAAGYYGYTF. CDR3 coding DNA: TGCGCCAGCAGCCATAGTCGGGCGGCGGGATACTATGGCTACACCTTC.

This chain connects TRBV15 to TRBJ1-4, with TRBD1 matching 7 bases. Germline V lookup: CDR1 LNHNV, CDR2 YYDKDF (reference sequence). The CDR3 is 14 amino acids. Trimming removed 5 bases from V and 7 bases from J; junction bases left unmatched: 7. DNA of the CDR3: TGTGCCACCAGCGGGGGTCAGGGGGGTGAAAAACTGTTTTTT. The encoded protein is CATSGGQGGEKLFF.

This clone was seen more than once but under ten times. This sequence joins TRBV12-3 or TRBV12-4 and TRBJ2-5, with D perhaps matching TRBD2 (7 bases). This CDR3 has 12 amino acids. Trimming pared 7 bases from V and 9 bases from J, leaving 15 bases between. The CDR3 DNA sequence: TGTGCCAGCACCAAGGGGGGGAAGGCCCAGTACTTC. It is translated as CASTKGGKAQYF.

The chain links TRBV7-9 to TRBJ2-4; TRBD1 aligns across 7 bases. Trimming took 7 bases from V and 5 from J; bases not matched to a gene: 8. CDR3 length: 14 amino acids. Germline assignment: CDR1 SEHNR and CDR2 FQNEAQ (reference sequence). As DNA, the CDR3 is TGTGCCAGCACCCCCTTTACAGGGGAAAACATTCAGTACTTC. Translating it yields CASTPFTGENIQYF.

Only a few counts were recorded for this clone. The CDR3 DNA reads as TGTGCCAGCAGTTACTGGCCAGGAAAGTATGGCTACACCTTC. The encoded protein is CASSYWPGKYGYTF. The J gene is TRBJ1-2, the V gene TRBV6-5; D gene ambiguous. Germline V gene data show CDR1 as MNHEY and CDR2 as SVGAGI. Trimming removed 1 base at V and 5 bases at J, with 11 bases between. The CDR3 runs 14 residues.

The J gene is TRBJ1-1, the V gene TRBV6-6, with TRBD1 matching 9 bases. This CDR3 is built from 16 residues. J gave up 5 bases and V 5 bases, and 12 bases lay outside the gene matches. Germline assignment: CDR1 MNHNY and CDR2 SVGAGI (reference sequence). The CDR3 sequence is CASSPEPGQGWTEAFF. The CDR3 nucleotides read TGTGCCAGCAGTCCTGAGCCGGGACAGGGTTGGACTGAAGCTTTCTTT.

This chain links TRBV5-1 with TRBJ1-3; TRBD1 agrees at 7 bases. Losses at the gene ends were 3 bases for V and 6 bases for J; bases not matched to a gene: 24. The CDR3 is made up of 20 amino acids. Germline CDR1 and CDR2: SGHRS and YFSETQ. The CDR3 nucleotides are TGCGCCAGCAGCTGGGCCACCCGGGACAGCCCCTTCTCTACCATAAACACCATATATTTT. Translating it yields CASSWATRDSPFSTINTIYF.

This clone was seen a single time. The CDR3 here is CASSVGSYTGELFF. The CDR3 DNA reads TGCGCCAGCTCGGTTGGCAGTTACACCGGGGAGCTGTTTTTT. The J gene is TRBJ2-2, the V gene TRBV5-1; no clear D. Deletions cut 7 bases from V and 3 bases from J, with 13 bases between. CDR3 size: 14 residues. Germline CDR1 and CDR2: SGHRS and YFSETQ.

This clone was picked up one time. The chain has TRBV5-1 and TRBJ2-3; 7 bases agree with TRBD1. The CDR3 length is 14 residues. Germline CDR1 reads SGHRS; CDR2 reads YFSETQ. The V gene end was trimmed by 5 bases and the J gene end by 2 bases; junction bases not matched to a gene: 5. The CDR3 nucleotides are TGCGCCAGCAGGCTGACAGGGTACACAGATACGCAGTATTTT. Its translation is CASRLTGYTDTQYF.

The CDR3 loop reads CASSPGTSGDNEQFF. The CDR3, as DNA: TGTGCCAGCAGCCCTGGGACTAGCGGAGACAATGAGCAGTTCTTC. V gene TRBV6-6 combines with J gene TRBJ2-1; 11 nucleotides agree with TRBD2. The CDR3 contains 15 residues. Germline V gene data show CDR1 as MNHNY and CDR2 as SVGAGI (reference sequence). The V segment lost 6 bases and the J segment 5 bases; nucleotides outside the gene matches: 6.

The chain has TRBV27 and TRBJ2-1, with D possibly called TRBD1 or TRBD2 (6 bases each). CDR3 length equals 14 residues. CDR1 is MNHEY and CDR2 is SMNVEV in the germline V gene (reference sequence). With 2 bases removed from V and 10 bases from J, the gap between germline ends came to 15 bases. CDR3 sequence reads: CASSLGGPQYEQFF. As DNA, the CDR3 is TGTGCCAGCAGTTTAGGGGGGCCCCAATACGAGCAGTTCTTC.

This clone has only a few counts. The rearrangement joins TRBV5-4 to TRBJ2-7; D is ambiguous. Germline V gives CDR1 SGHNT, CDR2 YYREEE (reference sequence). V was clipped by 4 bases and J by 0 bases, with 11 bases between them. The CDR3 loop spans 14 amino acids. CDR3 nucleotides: TGTGCCAGCAGCCCGGGCGTAGGCTCCTACGAGCAGTACTTC. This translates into CASSPGVGSYEQYF.

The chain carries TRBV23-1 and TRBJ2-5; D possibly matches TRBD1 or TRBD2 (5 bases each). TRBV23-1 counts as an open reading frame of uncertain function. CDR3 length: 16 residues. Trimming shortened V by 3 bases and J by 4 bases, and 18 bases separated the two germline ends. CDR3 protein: CASSHHLEGIRETQYF. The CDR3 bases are TGCGCCAGCAGTCATCACCTCGAGGGGATTCGAGAGACCCAGTACTTC.

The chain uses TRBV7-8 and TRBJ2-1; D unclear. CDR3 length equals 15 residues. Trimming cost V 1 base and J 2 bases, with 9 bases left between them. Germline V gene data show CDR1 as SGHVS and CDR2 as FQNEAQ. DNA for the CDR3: TGTGCCAGCAGCTTAGACGACCCACCCTACAATGAGCAGTTCTTC. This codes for CASSLDDPPYNEQFF.

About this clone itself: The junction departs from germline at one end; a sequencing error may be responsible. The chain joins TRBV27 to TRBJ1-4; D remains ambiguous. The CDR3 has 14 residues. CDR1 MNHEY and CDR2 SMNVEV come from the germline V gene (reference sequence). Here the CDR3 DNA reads TGTGCCAGCAGTTTAATGGCAACCAATGAAAAACTGTTTTTT. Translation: CASSLMATNEKLFF.

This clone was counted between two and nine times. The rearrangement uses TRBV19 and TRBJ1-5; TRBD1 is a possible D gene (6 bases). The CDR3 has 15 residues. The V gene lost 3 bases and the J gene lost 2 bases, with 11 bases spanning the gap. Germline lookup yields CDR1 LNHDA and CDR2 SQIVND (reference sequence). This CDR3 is CASSMYPGGNQPQHF. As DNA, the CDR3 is TGTGCCAGTAGTATGTACCCAGGGGGCAATCAGCCCCAGCATTTT.

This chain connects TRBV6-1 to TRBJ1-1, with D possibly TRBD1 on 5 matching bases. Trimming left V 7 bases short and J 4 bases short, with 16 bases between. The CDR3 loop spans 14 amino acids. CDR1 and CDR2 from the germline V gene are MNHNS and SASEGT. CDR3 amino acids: CASTPSRGPTEAFF. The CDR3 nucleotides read TGTGCCAGCACCCCCTCTCGGGGCCCCACTGAAGCTTTCTTT.

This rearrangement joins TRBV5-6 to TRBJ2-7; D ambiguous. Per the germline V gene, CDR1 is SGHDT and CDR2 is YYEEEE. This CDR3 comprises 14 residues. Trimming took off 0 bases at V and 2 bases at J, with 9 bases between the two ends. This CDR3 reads CASSLDGSPYEQYV. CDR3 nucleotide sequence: TGTGCCAGCAGCTTGGATGGCAGCCCCTACGAGCAGTACGTC.

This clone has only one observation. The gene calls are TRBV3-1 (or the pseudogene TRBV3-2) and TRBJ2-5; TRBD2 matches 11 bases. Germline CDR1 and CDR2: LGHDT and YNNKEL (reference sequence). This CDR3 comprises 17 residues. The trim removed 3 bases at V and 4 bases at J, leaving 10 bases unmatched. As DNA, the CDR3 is TGTGCCAGCAGCCAGCTAGCGGGGGGACGTCCGGGAGAGACCCAGTACTTC. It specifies CASSQLAGGRPGETQYF.

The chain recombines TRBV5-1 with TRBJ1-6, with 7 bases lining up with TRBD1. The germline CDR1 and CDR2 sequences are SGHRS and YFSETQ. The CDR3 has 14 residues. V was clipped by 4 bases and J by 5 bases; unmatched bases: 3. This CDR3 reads CASSHDRDNSPLHF. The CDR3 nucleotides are TGCGCCAGCAGCCACGACAGGGATAATTCACCCCTCCACTTT.

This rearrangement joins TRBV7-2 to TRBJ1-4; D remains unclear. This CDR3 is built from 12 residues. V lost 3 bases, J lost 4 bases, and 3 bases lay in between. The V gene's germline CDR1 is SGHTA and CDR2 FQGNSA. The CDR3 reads CASSFYNEKLFF. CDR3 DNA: TGTGCCAGCAGCTTCTATAATGAAAAACTGTTTTTT.

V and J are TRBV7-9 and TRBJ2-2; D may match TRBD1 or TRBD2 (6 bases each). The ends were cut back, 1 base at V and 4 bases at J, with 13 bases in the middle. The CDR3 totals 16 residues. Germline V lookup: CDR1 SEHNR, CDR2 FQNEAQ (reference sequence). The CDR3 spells CASSLGGAASTGELFF. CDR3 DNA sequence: TGTGCCAGCAGCTTAGGGGGGGCGGCGAGCACCGGGGAGCTGTTTTTT.

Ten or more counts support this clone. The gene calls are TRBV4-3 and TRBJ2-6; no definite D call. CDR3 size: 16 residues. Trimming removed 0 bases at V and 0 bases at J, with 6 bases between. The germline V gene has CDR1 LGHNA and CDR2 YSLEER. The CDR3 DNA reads TGCGCCAGCAGCCAAGATTTCAACTCTGGGGCCAACGTCCTGACTTTC. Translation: CASSQDFNSGANVLTF.

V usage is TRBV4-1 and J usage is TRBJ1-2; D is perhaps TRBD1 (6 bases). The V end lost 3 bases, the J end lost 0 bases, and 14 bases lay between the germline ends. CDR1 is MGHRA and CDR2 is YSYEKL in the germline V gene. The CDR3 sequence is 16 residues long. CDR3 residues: CASSQILGGANYGYTF. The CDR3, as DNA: TGCGCCAGCAGCCAGATCTTAGGGGGAGCTAACTATGGCTACACCTTC.

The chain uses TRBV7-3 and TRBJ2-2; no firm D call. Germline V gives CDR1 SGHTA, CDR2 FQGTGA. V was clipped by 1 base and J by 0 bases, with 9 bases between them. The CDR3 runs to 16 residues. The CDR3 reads CASSLNAGANTGELFF. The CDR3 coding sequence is TGTGCCAGCAGCTTAAATGCCGGCGCGAACACCGGGGAGCTGTTTTTT.

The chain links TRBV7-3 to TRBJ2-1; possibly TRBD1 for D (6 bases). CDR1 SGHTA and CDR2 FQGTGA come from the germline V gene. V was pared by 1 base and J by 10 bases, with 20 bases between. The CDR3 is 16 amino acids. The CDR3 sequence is CASSLNPRGLGAEQFF. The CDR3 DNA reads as TGTGCCAGCAGCTTAAACCCCCGGGGCTTGGGGGCGGAGCAGTTCTTC.

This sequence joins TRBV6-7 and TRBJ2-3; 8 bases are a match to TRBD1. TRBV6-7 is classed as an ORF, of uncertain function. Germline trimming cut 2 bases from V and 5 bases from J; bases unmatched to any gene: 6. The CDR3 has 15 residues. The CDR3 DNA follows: TGTGCCAGCAGTTACCCCAGGGGGCAAGAAGATACGCAGTATTTT. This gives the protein CASSYPRGQEDTQYF.

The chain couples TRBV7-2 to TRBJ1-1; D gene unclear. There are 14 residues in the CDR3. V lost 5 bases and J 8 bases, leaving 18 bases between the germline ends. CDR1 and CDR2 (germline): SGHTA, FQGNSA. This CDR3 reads CASSHIPRSGEAFF. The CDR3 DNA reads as TGTGCCAGCAGCCATATCCCACGGAGCGGAGAAGCTTTCTTT.

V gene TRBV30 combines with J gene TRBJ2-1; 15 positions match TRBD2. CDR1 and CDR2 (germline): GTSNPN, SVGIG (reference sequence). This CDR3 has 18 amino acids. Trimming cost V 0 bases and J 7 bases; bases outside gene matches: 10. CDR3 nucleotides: TGTGCCTGGAGTGTACCGGGGACTAGCGGGAGGCTGGGAAATGAGCAGTTCTTC. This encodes CAWSVPGTSGRLGNEQFF.

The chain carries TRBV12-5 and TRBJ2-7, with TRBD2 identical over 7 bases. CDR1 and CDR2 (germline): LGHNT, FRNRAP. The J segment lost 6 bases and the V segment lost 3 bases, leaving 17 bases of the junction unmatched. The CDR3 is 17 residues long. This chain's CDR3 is CASGFPPRGGLRPEQYV. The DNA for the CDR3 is TGTGCTAGTGGTTTCCCCCCGCGGGGAGGGCTTAGGCCCGAGCAGTACGTC.